This T cell receptor (beta chain) emerged from a study of blood T cells in healthy people across ages. Study information: With template switching, about one barcoded beta molecule was captured per two T cells. General study points: Investigators treated diversity estimates from one million T cells as underestimates. Both higher diversity and more naive CD4+ cells marked long-lived donors when set against aged donors.

CDR3 size: 15 residues. Trimming stripped 1 base from V and 0 bases from J, with 9 bases between. The V gene's germline CDR1 is SGHAT and CDR2 FQNNGV. A sample-barcoded 5' primer and a J-beta primer mix were used in a second PCR of about 7 to 12 cycles. TCRdb passed the 5' RACE reads through MiXCR, listing each CDR3 protein once. The sample records hundreds of thousands of distinct CDR3 sequences, around 54% being singletons. Drawn from each donor were ten milliliters of peripheral blood. This clonotype was seen a handful of times. Its target is not known. The sequenced sample was blood. This TCR was recovered from a man aged 55 to 70 in good health. The chain links TRBV11-2 to TRBJ1-1; D remains unclear. The CDR3 coding sequence is TGTGCCAGCAGCTTAGTCCACACTTTGAACACTGAAGCTTTCTTT. Residues: CASSLVHTLNTEAFF.